This record concerns one T cell receptor beta chain sequence. Antigen unknown. The junction and the germline gene differ at one end; a read error may be behind it. Repertoires were generated with immunoSEQ multiplex PCR, while TCRdb's copy carries only in-frame clones and drops some. The sample carries about 98,000 clones, about 95% recorded once. This specimen comes from a study of T cells in pancreatic ductal adenocarcinoma. Study outcomes and limitations: Blood had more productive templates and roughly 8-fold more unique clonotypes than tumor. Mean clonality was approximately 0.12 in tumors and around 0.065 in blood, not significantly different.

Selected pancreatic ductal adenocarcinoma patients had undergone surgery without neoadjuvant therapy. This receptor was taken from a human donor with pancreatic ductal adenocarcinoma. Sequencing was done on a sample of PBMCs.

The CDR3 loop reads CASSQAREGGWEQFF. CDR3 DNA: TGCGCCAGCAGTCAAGCCCGGGAGGGGGGATGGGAGCAGTTCTTC. The V gene is TRBV4-3, the J gene TRBJ2-1, with 8 bases identical to TRBD2. Germline V gives CDR1 LGHNA, CDR2 YSLEER. The CDR3 length is 15 residues.